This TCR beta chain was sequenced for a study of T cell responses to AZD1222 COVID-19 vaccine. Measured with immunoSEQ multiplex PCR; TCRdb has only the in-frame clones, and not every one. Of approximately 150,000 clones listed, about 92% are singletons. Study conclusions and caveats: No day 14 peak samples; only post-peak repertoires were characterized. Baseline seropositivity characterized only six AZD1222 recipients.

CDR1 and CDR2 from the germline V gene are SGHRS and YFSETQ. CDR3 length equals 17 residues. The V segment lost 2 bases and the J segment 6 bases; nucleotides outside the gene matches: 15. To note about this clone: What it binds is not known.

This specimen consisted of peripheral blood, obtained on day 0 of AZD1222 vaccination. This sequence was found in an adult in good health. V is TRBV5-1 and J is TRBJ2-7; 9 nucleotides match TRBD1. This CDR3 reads CASSLRPGQGVSSEQYF. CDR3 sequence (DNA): TGCGCCAGCAGCTTAAGACCGGGACAGGGTGTTTCAAGCGAGCAGTACTTC.